This T cell receptor (beta chain) was obtained from a study of cytomegalovirus exposure and HLA in healthy donors. Study-wide background: HLA-typed donors were the source of about 85 million unique TCRs held in an early data release.

Amplification used 60 Vbeta primers and 13 Jbeta primers. Sequencing was performed with immunoSEQ multiplex PCR; in TCRdb, only in-frame clones are kept and a portion is missing. The data show about 140,000 clones, approximately 82% seen once. The CDR3 runs to 17 residues. From germline, CDR1 is SGHTA and CDR2 FQGNSA. Trimming cost V 7 bases and J 3 bases, with 25 bases left between them. The gene calls are TRBV7-2 and TRBJ2-7, with D tentatively TRBD2 (7 bases). This receptor was taken from a woman aged 55-70 years in good health and CMV-seropositive. The specimen was PBMCs. The DNA for the CDR3 is TGTGCCAGCACCCCATCGGGGGCGGGAGTTAGTATCTACGAGCAGTACTTC. Its protein is CASTPSGAGVSIYEQYF.